This T cell receptor (beta chain) comes out of a study of vaccination and CD4 T cells after COVID-19. This clonotype has more than one count but fewer than ten. Its antigen is not known. The Oncomine TCR Beta short-read assay generated sequence data from the DNA of cultured CD4+ T cells. TCRdb passed the PCR reads through MiXCR, listing each CDR3 protein once. Here the sample spans under 4,500 distinct CDR3 sequences, roughly a third being singletons. Treatment indicated: approximately 9-day PBMC culture with coronavirus spike peptide pools or control peptides (ViraFEST assay). The collection of CD4+ T cells from the unexposed donor took place before the COVID-19 pandemic (2011-2018). Germline CDR1 is WNHNN and CDR2 is SYGVQD (reference sequence). V was cut by 5 bases and J by 5 bases, with 10 bases left in between. The CDR3 sequence is 13 residues long.

Sequences were obtained from CD4+ T cells from blood, cultured in vitro. The V call is TRBV10-1, the J call TRBJ2-1; TRBD1 or TRBD2 may be the D gene (6 bases each). The TCR was taken from a human donor in good health. CDR3 amino acids: CASSWGANNEQFF. The CDR3 nucleotides are TGCGCCAGCAGTTGGGGGGCGAACAATGAGCAGTTCTTC.